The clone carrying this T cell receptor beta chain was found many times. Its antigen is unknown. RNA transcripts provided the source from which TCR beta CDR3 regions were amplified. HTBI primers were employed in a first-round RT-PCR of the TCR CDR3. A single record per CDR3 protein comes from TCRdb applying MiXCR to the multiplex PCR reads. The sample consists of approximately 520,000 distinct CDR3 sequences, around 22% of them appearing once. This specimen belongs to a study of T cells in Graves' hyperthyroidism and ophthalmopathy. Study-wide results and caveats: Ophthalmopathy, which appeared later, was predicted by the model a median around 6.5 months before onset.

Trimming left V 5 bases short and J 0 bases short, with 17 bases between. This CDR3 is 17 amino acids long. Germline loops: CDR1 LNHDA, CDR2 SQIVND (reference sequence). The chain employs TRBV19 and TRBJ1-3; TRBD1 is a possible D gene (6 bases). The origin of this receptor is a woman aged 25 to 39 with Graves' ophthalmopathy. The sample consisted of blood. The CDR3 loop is CASSLTPGHISGNTIYF. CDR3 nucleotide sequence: TGTGCCAGTAGTTTAACCCCGGGACATATCTCTGGAAACACCATATATTTT. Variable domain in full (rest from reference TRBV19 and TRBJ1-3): DGGITQSPKYLFRKEGQNVTLSCEQNLNHDAMYWYRQDPGQGLRLIYYSQIVNDFQKGDIAEGYSVSREKKESFPLTVTSAQKNPTAFYLCASSLTPGHISGNTIYFGEGSWLTVV.